This T cell receptor (beta chain) was observed in a study of cytotoxic CD8 clonotypes in ibrutinib-treated CLL. Study context: Results showed 25 or so partial and 2 complete responses; following median about 68 months, about 15 remained remitted, roughly twelve advanced. Notes on the study in general: Among the clonotypes, public ones were uncommon and contracted or held stable on treatment. Timing of sampling differed between sustained-remission and progressing patients. Higher clonality was seen at ibrutinib response and a return toward baseline at progression.

A remark on this clone: Its antigen remains unidentified.

The data were produced by immunoSEQ multiplex PCR, yet TCRdb's version contains in-frame clones alone and is incomplete. The table includes more than 70,000 clones, 70% to 80% detected once. This sample comprised PBMCs, obtained after 12 months of ibrutinib treatment. This TCR was recovered from a human donor with chronic lymphocytic leukemia.

The CDR3 loop is CASSSSGGDLYF. The CDR3 DNA sequence: TGTGCCAGCTCATCTAGTGGGGGCGACCTGTACTTC. J is TRBJ2-5 and V is TRBV18; a possible D gene is TRBD1 (6 bases). V was shortened by 5 bases and J by 13 bases, with 17 bases between the two germline ends. This CDR3 spans 12 amino acids. Per germline, CDR1 KGHSH and CDR2 LQKENI.